These 22 T cell receptor beta chains share one sample of origin, sequenced in a study of a mutant IDH1 vaccine in newly diagnosed glioma. These receptors lack a known antigen. Specified time point: week 23, last vaccination. Vaccination used 300 ug of mutant IDH1 20-mer peptide per dose, with topical imiquimod. Profiled with immunoSEQ multiplex PCR; TCRdb holds only in-frame clones, not every one. Of about 82,000 clones detected, 85% appear once; the ten largest clones hold roughly 2%. Specimen: PBMCs, collected from a glioma patient whose treatment included an IDH1 peptide vaccine. All receptors come from a young man with glioma. Some clones in this sample may be carry-over from other donors' samples.

This chain links TRBV2 with TRBJ1-1; 8 positions agree with TRBD1. Per germline, CDR1 SNHLY and CDR2 FYNNEI. The V segment lost 5 bases and the J segment 3 bases; nucleotides outside the gene matches: 8. The CDR3 spans 15 residues. DNA of the CDR3: TGTGCCAGCAGTACCGGACAGGGCCGGTACACTGAAGCTTTCTTT. Protein: CASSTGQGRYTEAFF.

This clone has a handful of counts. Additional DNA sequences in this sample encode the identical CDR3. The V call is TRBV19, the J call TRBJ2-7; TRBD1 matches at 8 bases. Per the germline V gene, CDR1 is LNHDA and CDR2 is SQIVND (reference sequence). The ends lost 6 bases at V and 5 bases at J; junction bases unmatched: 9. The CDR3 runs to 14 residues. CDR3 DNA sequence: TGTGCCAGTAGCAACCAGGGGGCGCGCCACGAGCAGTACTTC. Translated, it gives CASSNQGARHEQYF.

The gene calls are TRBV5-1 and TRBJ1-1, with unresolved D. CDR3 length equals 13 residues. The germline CDR1 and CDR2 sequences are SGHRS and YFSETQ. The ends were cut back, 3 bases at V and 4 bases at J, with 10 bases in the middle. CDR3 residues: CASSYNPGTEAFF. The DNA for the CDR3 is TGCGCCAGCAGCTATAATCCGGGCACTGAAGCTTTCTTT. The variable domain in full, with the rest retrieved from reference TRBV5-1 and TRBJ1-1, is KAGVTQTPRYLIKTRGQQVTLSCSPISGHRSVSWYQQTPGQGLQFLFEYFSETQRNKGNFPGRFSGRQFSNSRSEMNVSTLELGDSALYLCASSYNPGTEAFFGQGTRLTVV.

V usage is TRBV27 and J usage is TRBJ2-5; D is possibly TRBD2 (6 bases). The CDR3 sequence is 15 residues long. V dropped 0 bases and J dropped 4 bases, with 12 bases sitting between them. The V gene's germline CDR1 is MNHEY and CDR2 SMNVEV (reference sequence). This CDR3 reads CASSLSSGVRETQYF. DNA of the CDR3: TGTGCCAGCAGTTTATCGTCGGGGGTTAGAGAGACCCAGTACTTC.

CDR3 in DNA: TGCGCCAGCAACCCCGGGACTAGCGTTTCCTACAATGAGCAGTTCTTC. This gives the protein CASNPGTSVSYNEQFF. V is TRBV5-1 and J is TRBJ2-1; TRBD2 aligns across 10 bases. The V gene's germline CDR1 is SGHRS and CDR2 YFSETQ. The ends lost 6 bases at V and 1 base at J; junction bases unmatched: 7. The CDR3 length is 16 residues.

The chain is built from TRBV7-9 and TRBJ1-4, with D perhaps TRBD1 (6 bases). This CDR3 contains 16 residues. V was shortened by 0 bases and J by 2 bases, with 10 bases between the two germline ends. Germline assignment: CDR1 SEHNR and CDR2 FQNEAQ (reference sequence). CDR3 coding DNA: TGTGCCAGCAGCTTAGCGCTGGGGGGCACTAATGAAAAACTGTTTTTT. The encoded protein is CASSLALGGTNEKLFF. Combining the CDR3 with reference TRBV7-9 and TRBJ1-4 gives the whole variable domain DTGVSQNPRHKITKRGQNVTFRCDPISEHNRLYWYRQTLGQGPEFLTYFQNEAQLEKSRLLSDRFSAERPKGSFSTLEIQRTEQGDSAMYLCASSLALGGTNEKLFFGSGTQLSVL.

The rearrangement uses TRBV29-1 and TRBJ2-7, with D hard to call. V was trimmed by 6 bases and J by 0 bases, leaving 12 bases between them. Germline loops: CDR1 SQVTM, CDR2 ANQGSEA. This CDR3 comprises 13 residues. CDR3: CSVRHGGSYEQYF. In DNA form, the CDR3 reads TGCAGCGTCCGACACGGTGGCTCCTACGAGCAGTACTTC.

The V call is TRBV30, the J call TRBJ1-1; TRBD1 is a possible D gene (6 bases). The CDR3 is made up of 13 amino acids. CDR1 and CDR2 from the germline V gene are GTSNPN and SVGIG (reference sequence). V lost 4 bases to trimming and J lost 0 bases, with 9 bases between them. The CDR3 protein is CAWTRGMNTEAFF. The CDR3 bases are TGTGCCTGGACGAGGGGGATGAACACTGAAGCTTTCTTT. Looking up the rest from reference TRBV30 and TRBJ1-1 gives the full variable domain: SQTIHQWPATLVQPVGSPLSLECTVEGTSNPNLYWYRQAAGRGLQLLFYSVGIGQISSEVPQNLSASRPQDRQFILSSKKLLLSDSGFYLCAWTRGMNTEAFFGQGTRLTVV.

The rearrangement joins TRBV2 to TRBJ1-4, with D tentatively TRBD1 (5 bases). Germline V CDR1 and CDR2: SNHLY, FYNNEI. The CDR3 length is 15 residues. V was clipped by 3 bases and J by 6 bases, with 14 bases between them. For the CDR3, the DNA is TGTGCCAGCAGTGATCTGGCGGGGGTCGATGAAAAACTGTTTTTT. It encodes CASSDLAGVDEKLFF.

The chain is built from TRBV2 and TRBJ2-2; D is undetermined. Trimming took 6 bases from V and 5 from J, leaving 10 bases between them. The CDR3 contains 13 residues. In germline, CDR1 is SNHLY, CDR2 FYNNEI. This CDR3 is CASRQTGTGELFF. The CDR3 bases are TGTGCCAGCAGACAAACCGGTACCGGGGAGCTGTTTTTT.

The sample holds one count of this clone. The gene calls are TRBV29-1 and TRBJ1-2, with D tentatively TRBD1 (6 bases). The length of the CDR3 is 15 residues. CDR1 and CDR2 (germline): SQVTM, ANQGSEA. With 3 bases removed from V and 4 bases from J, the gap between germline ends came to 18 bases. In DNA, the CDR3 is TGCAGCGTTGAGGGCAGGGGCCAGGGACCCTATGGCTACACCTTC. Its translation is CSVEGRGQGPYGYTF.

The gene calls are TRBV2 and TRBJ1-1; D call uncertain. Trimming removed 5 bases at V and 1 base at J, with 8 bases between. The CDR3 has 13 residues. Germline V gene data show CDR1 as SNHLY and CDR2 as FYNNEI. DNA for the CDR3: TGTGCCAGCAGTACGACCGCGAACACTGAAGCTTTCTTT. It codes for CASSTTANTEAFF.

The rearrangement joins TRBV7-6 to TRBJ2-7; no clear D gene. Germline assignment: CDR1 SGHVS and CDR2 FNYEAQ. Between the trimmed V and J ends, which lost 0 bases and 0 bases, there was a span of 6 bases. The CDR3 loop spans 14 amino acids. In DNA form, the CDR3 reads TGTGCCAGCAGCTTAGCCCGGACCTCCTACGAGCAGTACTTC. Translating gives CASSLARTSYEQYF.

The V gene is TRBV2, the J gene TRBJ1-1; possible D gene TRBD1, 6 bases. Germline V gene lookup returns CDR1 SNHLY and CDR2 FYNNEI. The length of the CDR3 is 12 residues. Trimming removed 10 bases at V and 11 bases at J, with 20 bases between. This chain's CDR3 is CAIYNRVAWAFF. The CDR3 DNA reads TGTGCCATCTATAACAGGGTCGCCTGGGCTTTCTTT.

As DNA, the CDR3 is TGCGCCAGCAGCGCTACCCCGGCGGGGGACGGGGAGACCCAGTACTTC. It translates to CASSATPAGDGETQYF. The chain carries TRBV5-1 and TRBJ2-5, with 7 positions matching TRBD2. The V gene's germline CDR1 is SGHRS and CDR2 YFSETQ. The CDR3 runs 16 residues. With 4 bases clipped from V and 5 bases from J, the junction kept 14 bases outside the gene matches.

This chain joins TRBV5-1 and TRBJ1-1; D is undetermined. V lost 3 bases to trimming and J lost 4 bases, with 13 bases between them. There are 14 residues in the CDR3. Germline lookup yields CDR1 SGHRS and CDR2 YFSETQ. The CDR3 DNA is TGCGCCAGCAGCTCCCAAAGTGGTCCCACTGAAGCTTTCTTT. Translating it yields CASSSQSGPTEAFF.

This rearrangement joins TRBV28 to TRBJ1-1; D remains unclear. The CDR3 contains 11 residues. Per the germline V gene, CDR1 is MDHEN and CDR2 is SYDVKM. With 7 bases removed from V and 0 bases from J, the gap between germline ends came to 3 bases. CDR3 sequence: CASIMNTEAFF. CDR3 in DNA: TGTGCCAGCATAATGAACACTGAAGCTTTCTTT.

This chain connects TRBV7-2 to TRBJ1-1; TRBD1 aligns across 9 bases. V trimming: 3 bases; J trimming: 0 bases; junction bases outside the gene matches: 2. CDR3 length equals 15 residues. CDR1 is SGHTA, CDR2 FQGNSA, per germline. CDR3 DNA sequence: TGTGCCAGCAGCTTCGGGACAGGGATGAACACTGAAGCTTTCTTT. It translates to CASSFGTGMNTEAFF.

This sequence joins TRBV7-6 and TRBJ2-1; no definite D call. The CDR3 is 18 residues long. Germline loops: CDR1 SGHVS, CDR2 FNYEAQ. V was clipped by 5 bases and J by 3 bases, with 23 bases between them. CDR3: CASSPTPGLPPDYNEQFF. CDR3 in DNA: TGTGCCAGCAGCCCAACACCGGGCCTACCTCCGGACTACAATGAGCAGTTCTTC. The complete variable domain, with remaining parts taken from reference TRBV7-6 and TRBJ2-1, reads GAGVSQSPRYKVTKRGQDVALRCDPISGHVSLYWYRQALGQGPEFLTYFNYEAQQDKSGLPNDRFSAERPEGSISTLTIQRTEQRDSAMYRCASSPTPGLPPDYNEQFFGPGTRLTVL.

The CDR3 DNA follows: TGTGCCACCGATGGGACGGCGAGCTCCTACGAGCAGTACTTC. It translates to CATDGTASSYEQYF. The chain uses TRBV2 and TRBJ2-7, with D possibly called TRBD1 or TRBD2 (5 bases each). Trimming took 10 bases from V and 0 from J, leaving 16 bases between them. Germline V gene sequence: CDR1 SNHLY, CDR2 FYNNEI. This CDR3 has 14 amino acids.

The chain is built from TRBV7-6 and TRBJ1-2, with 7 bases that match TRBD1. Germline V gene lookup returns CDR1 SGHVS and CDR2 FNYEAQ. V lost 5 bases to trimming and J lost 7 bases; unmatched junction nucleotides: 16. This CDR3 is built from 16 residues. CDR3 loop: CASSPAGQPPIFGYTF. CDR3 bases: TGTGCCAGCAGCCCAGCGGGACAGCCTCCCATCTTTGGCTACACCTTC.

V and J are TRBV4-2 and TRBJ1-3; D unclear. Per germline, CDR1 LGHNA and CDR2 YNFKEQ. V gave up 0 bases and J gave up 0 bases, with 6 bases separating them. This CDR3 region has 15 residues. The CDR3 DNA reads TGTGCCAGCAGCCAAGACGGGGTCTCTGGAAACACCATATATTTT. Encoded protein: CASSQDGVSGNTIYF.